This T cell receptor beta chain was observed in a study of blood T cell repertoires in COVID-19. Study context: Samples representing acute and convalescent COVID-19 were sourced from the United States, Italy and Spain.

The J segment lost 6 bases and the V segment lost 6 bases, leaving 6 bases of the junction unmatched. The CDR3 runs to 14 residues. Germline CDR1 reads SGHRS; CDR2 reads YFSETQ. Assay used: immunoSEQ multiplex PCR; TCRdb lists only in-frame clones, some missing. Counted here are over 250,000 clones, roughly 89% occurring once; the ten biggest clones make up around 9%. Sample: PBMCs or T cells enriched from blood (not recorded which). The rearrangement uses TRBV5-1 and TRBJ2-7, with 13 bases lining up with TRBD2. The receptor's source is a woman younger than 30 who had recovered from COVID-19. CDR3 region: CASTGLAGVSEQYF. CDR3 bases: TGCGCCAGCACCGGACTAGCGGGAGTATCCGAGCAGTACTTC.